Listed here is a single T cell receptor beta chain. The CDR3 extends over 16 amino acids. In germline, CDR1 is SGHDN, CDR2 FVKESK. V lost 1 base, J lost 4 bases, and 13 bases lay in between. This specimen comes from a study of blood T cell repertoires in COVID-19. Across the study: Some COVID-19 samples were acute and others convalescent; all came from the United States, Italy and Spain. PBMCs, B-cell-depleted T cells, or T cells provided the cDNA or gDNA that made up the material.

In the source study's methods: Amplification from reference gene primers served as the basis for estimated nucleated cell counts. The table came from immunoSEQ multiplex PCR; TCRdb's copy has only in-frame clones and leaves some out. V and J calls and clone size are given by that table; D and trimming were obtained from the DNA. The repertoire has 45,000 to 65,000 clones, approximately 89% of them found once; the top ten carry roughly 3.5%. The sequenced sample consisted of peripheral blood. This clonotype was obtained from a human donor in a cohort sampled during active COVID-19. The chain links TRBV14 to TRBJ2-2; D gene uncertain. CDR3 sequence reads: CASSQVTSDFTGELFF. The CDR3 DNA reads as TGTGCCAGCAGCCAAGTAACCTCAGACTTCACCGGGGAGCTGTTTTTT.